This T cell receptor beta chain emerged from a study of blood T cell repertoires in COVID-19. Turning to the study itself: The United States, Italy and Spain provided the acute and convalescent COVID-19 samples.

Measured with immunoSEQ multiplex PCR; TCRdb has only the in-frame clones, and not every one. This sample carries about 210,000 clones, approximately 78% of them seen once, and the ten largest clones take approximately 5%. There are 14 residues in the CDR3. Trimming removed 5 bases from V and 6 bases from J; junction bases left unmatched: 8. Germline CDR1 and CDR2: MNHNY and SVGAGI (reference sequence). The sequence derives from a woman aged 65 to 85 with COVID-19, enrolled during active disease. The J gene is TRBJ1-1, the V gene TRBV6-6; 8 bases are shared with TRBD1. Sequenced input: peripheral blood. This CDR3 reads CASSPYQGAAEAFF. CDR3 nucleotide sequence: TGTGCCAGCAGTCCCTACCAGGGGGCCGCTGAAGCTTTCTTT.